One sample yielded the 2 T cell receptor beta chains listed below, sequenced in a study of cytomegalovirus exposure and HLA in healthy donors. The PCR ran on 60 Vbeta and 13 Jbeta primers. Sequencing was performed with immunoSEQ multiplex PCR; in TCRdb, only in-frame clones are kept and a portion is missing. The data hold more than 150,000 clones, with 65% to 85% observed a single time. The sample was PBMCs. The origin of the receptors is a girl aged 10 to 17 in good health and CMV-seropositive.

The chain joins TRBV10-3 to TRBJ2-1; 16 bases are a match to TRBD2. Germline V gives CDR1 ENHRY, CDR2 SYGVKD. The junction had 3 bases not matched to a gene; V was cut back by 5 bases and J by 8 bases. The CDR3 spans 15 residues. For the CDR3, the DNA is TGTGCCATCAGTAGGGGACTAGCGGGGGGGGATGAGCAGTTCTTC. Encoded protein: CAISRGLAGGDEQFF.

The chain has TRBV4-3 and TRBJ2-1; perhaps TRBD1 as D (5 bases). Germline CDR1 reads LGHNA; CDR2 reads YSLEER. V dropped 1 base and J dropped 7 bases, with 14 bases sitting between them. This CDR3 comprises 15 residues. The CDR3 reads CASSQGTLGVNEQFF. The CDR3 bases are TGCGCCAGCAGCCAAGGCACGCTAGGGGTAAATGAGCAGTTCTTC.